This TCR beta chain came from a study of shared clonotypes between healthy human individuals. Note on this clone: Its antigen is undetermined.

Produced via immunoSEQ multiplex PCR; TCRdb's table is partial and in-frame only. The sample shows approximately 2,300,000 clones, about nine tenths of them seen only once. Study-level points and caveats: Several donors held about 4.5% of naive CD4 clonotypes in common.

V shed 5 bases, J shed 3 bases, and the junction held 11 bases outside the gene matches. The CDR3 has 17 residues. Germline CDR1 SGHTA, CDR2 FQGNSA. The clonotype was recovered from a man aged 18 to 29 in good health. Some clones in this sample may be carry-over from other donors' samples. This rearrangement joins TRBV7-2 to TRBJ1-2, with TRBD1 matching over 11 bases. What was sequenced was naive CD4+ T cells from PBMCs. This sample's subset: CD45RA+ positively selected. CDR3 amino acids: CASSPSGTGGPHYGYTF. The DNA for the CDR3 is TGTGCCAGCAGCCCCTCCGGGACAGGGGGTCCTCACTATGGCTACACCTTC.